This T cell receptor beta chain was obtained from a study of cytomegalovirus exposure and HLA in healthy donors. Healthy bone marrow donors made up the donors. This clone occurred once. Antigen unknown. PCR involved 60 Vbeta and 13 Jbeta primers. Here immunoSEQ multiplex PCR was the method, and the copy in TCRdb shows in-frame clones only, minus some. The table includes 120,000 to 150,000 clones, approximately 78% detected once. General study points: Investigators reported 150 to 200 TCR beta chains as tied to cytomegalovirus. A later analysis linked roughly 17,000 TCR beta sequences to HLA alleles at 0.05 false discovery rate.

From germline, CDR1 is SGDLS and CDR2 YYNGEE. The trim removed 1 base at V and 5 bases at J, leaving 13 bases unmatched. The CDR3 totals 17 residues. The J gene is TRBJ1-1, the V gene TRBV9, with 8 bases that match TRBD1. This receptor was identified in a man in his forties in good health and CMV-seropositive. The specimen sequenced was PBMCs. The CDR3 DNA is TGTGCCAGCAGCGTAACCGGGACAGGAAAACCGGGGACTGAAGCTTTCTTT. This codes for CASSVTGTGKPGTEAFF. The full variable domain, with the rest looked up from reference TRBV9 and TRBJ1-1, is DSGVTQTPKHLITATGQRVTLRCSPRSGDLSVYWYQQSLDQGLQFLIQYYNGEERAKGNILERFSAQQFPDLHSELNLSSLELGDSALYFCASSVTGTGKPGTEAFFGQGTRLTVV.